Below, one T cell receptor (beta chain) is given with its context. These data come from a study of blood T cell repertoires in COVID-19. Generated by immunoSEQ multiplex PCR, the TCRdb table keeps only in-frame clones and is missing some. The sample shows fewer than 350,000 clones, approximately 86% of them seen only once. CDR1 is MDHEN and CDR2 is SYDVKM in the germline V gene. V was clipped by 3 bases and J by 7 bases, with 13 bases between them. The CDR3 is made up of 14 amino acids. Sequencing was carried out using PBMCs or T cells enriched from blood (not recorded which). The source of this sequence is a woman in her 40s with acute COVID-19. The chain links TRBV28 to TRBJ1-5; D unresolved. The CDR3 sequence: CASSFPGSQQPQHF. DNA for the CDR3: TGTGCCAGCAGTTTTCCCGGGAGTCAGCAGCCCCAGCATTTT. The full variable domain, with the rest looked up from reference TRBV28 and TRBJ1-5, is DVKVTQSSRYLVKRTGEKVFLECVQDMDHENMFWYRQDPGLGLRLIYFSYDVKMKEKGDIPEGYSVSREKKERFSLILESASTNQTSMYLCASSFPGSQQPQHFGDGTRLSIL.